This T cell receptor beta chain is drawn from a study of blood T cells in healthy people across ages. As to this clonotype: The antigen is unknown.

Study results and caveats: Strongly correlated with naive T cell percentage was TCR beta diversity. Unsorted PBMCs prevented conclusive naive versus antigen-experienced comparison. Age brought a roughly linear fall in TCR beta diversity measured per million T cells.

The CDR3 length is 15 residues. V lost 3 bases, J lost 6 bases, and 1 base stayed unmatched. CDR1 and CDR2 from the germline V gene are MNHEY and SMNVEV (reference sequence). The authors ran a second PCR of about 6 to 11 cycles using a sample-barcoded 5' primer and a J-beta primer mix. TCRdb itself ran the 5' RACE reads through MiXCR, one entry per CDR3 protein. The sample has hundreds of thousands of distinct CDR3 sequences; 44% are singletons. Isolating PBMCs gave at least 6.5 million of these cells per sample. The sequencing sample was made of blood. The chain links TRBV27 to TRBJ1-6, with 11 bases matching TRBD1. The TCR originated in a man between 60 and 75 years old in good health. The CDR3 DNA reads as TGTGCCAGCAGTTTTGGACAGGGGGCTAATTCACCCCTCCACTTT. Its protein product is CASSFGQGANSPLHF.